This T cell receptor (beta chain) is from a study of shared clonotypes between healthy human individuals. The V and J ends lost 4 bases and 3 bases respectively, with 14 bases between them. CDR3 size: 14 residues. Germline CDR1 and CDR2: SGHNT and YYREEE (reference sequence). Template for every sorted-subset replicate PCR totaled approximately 0.2 ug DNA, roughly 30,000 T cell genomes. Produced via immunoSEQ multiplex PCR; TCRdb's table is partial and in-frame only. There are about 1 million clones in the sample; around 75% occur only once, and about 1.5% lies in the top ten. The sequencing input was memory CD4+ T cells sorted from blood. As to subset: CD45RA-negative fraction. This receptor was obtained from a man in his late teens or twenties in good health. The chain is built from TRBV5-4 and TRBJ2-7; D is perhaps TRBD2 (5 bases). CDR3 sequence reads: CASSMDPAGYEQYF. The CDR3 region has the DNA TGTGCCAGCAGCATGGACCCTGCGGGCTACGAGCAGTACTTC.